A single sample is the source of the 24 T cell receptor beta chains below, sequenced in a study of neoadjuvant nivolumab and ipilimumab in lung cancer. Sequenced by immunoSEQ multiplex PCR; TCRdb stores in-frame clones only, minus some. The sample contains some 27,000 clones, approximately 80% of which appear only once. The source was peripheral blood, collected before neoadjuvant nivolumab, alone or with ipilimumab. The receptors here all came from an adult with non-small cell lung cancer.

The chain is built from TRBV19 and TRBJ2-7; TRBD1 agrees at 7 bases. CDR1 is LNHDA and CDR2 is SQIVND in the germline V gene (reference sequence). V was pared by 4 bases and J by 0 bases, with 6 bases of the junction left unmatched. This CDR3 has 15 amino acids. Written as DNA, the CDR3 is TGTGCCAGTAGTACCGGACAGGCGGGCTCCTACGAGCAGTACTTC. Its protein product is CASSTGQAGSYEQYF.

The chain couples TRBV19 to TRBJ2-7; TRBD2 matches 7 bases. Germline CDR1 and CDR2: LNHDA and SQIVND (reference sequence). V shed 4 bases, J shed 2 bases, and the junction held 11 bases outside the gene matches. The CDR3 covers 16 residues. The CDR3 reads CASSTLGGSHAYEQYF. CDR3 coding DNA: TGTGCCAGTAGTACGCTCGGGGGGTCCCACGCCTACGAGCAGTACTTC.

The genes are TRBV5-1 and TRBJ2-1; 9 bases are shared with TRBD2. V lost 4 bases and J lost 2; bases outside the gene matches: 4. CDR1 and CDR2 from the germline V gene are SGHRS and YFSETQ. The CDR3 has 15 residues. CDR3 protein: CASSVSGGTYNEQFF. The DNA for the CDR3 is TGCGCCAGCAGCGTAAGCGGGGGGACCTACAATGAGCAGTTCTTC. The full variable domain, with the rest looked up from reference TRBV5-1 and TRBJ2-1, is KAGVTQTPRYLIKTRGQQVTLSCSPISGHRSVSWYQQTPGQGLQFLFEYFSETQRNKGNFPGRFSGRQFSNSRSEMNVSTLELGDSALYLCASSVSGGTYNEQFFGPGTRLTVL.

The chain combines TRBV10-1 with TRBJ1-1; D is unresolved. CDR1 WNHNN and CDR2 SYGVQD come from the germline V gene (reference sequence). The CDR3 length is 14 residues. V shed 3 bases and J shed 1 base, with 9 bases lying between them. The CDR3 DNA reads TGCGCCAGCAGTGAAGGTCGCCGGAACACTGAAGCTTTCTTT. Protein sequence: CASSEGRRNTEAFF.

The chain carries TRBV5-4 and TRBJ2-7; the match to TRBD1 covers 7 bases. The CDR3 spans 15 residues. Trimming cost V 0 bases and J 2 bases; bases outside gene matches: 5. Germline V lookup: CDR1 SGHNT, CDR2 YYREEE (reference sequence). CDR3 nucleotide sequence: TGTGCCAGCAGCTTGGTCGACAGGGTCGCCTACGAGCAGTACTTC. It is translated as CASSLVDRVAYEQYF.

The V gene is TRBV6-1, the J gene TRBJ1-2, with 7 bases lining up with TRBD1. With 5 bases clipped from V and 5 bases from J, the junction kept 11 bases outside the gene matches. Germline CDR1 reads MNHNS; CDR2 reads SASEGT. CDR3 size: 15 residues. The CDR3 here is CASSPGDSRHYGYTF. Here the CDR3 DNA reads TGTGCCAGCAGTCCAGGGGACAGCAGACATTATGGCTACACCTTC.

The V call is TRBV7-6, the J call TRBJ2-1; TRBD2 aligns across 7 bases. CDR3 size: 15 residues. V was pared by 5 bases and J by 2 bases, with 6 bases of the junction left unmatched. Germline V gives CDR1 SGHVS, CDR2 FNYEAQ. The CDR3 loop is CASSIGAGAYNEQFF. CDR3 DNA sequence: TGTGCCAGCAGCATAGGGGCGGGGGCCTACAATGAGCAGTTCTTC.

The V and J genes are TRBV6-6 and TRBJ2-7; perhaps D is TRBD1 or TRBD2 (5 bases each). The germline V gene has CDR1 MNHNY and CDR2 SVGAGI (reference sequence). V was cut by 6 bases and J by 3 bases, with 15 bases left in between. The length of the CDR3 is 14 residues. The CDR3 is CASSNPGLYYEQYF. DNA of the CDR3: TGTGCCAGCAGCAACCCGGGGCTCTACTACGAGCAGTACTTC.

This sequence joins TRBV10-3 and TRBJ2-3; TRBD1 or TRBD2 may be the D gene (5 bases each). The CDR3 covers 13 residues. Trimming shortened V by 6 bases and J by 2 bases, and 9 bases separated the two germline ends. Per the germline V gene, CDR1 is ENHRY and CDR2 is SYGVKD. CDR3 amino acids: CAIRSGTTDTQYF. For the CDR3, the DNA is TGTGCCATCAGGTCCGGGACCACAGATACGCAGTATTTT.

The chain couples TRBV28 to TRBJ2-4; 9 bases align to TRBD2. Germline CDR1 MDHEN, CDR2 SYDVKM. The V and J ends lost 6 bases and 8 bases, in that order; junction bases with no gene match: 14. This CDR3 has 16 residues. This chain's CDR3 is CASRRYSGRSSDIQYF. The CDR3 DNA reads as TGTGCCAGCAGGAGATACAGCGGGAGGTCCAGCGACATTCAGTACTTC.

The CDR3 sequence: CSVVWMGGALLQETQYF. The CDR3 DNA sequence: TGCAGCGTTGTGTGGATGGGGGGGGCTCTCCTACAAGAGACCCAGTACTTC. The chain uses TRBV29-1 and TRBJ2-5; perhaps TRBD2 as D (7 bases). Germline V gives CDR1 SQVTM, CDR2 ANQGSEA. V dropped 4 bases and J dropped 2 bases, with 23 bases sitting between them. There are 17 residues in the CDR3.

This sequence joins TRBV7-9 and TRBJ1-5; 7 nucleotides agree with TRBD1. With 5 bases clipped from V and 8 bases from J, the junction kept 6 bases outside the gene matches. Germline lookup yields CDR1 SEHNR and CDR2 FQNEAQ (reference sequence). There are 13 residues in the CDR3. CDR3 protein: CASSGRQGEPQHF. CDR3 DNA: TGTGCCAGCAGCGGTAGACAGGGAGAGCCCCAGCATTTT. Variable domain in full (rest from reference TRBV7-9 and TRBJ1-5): DTGVSQNPRHKITKRGQNVTFRCDPISEHNRLYWYRQTLGQGPEFLTYFQNEAQLEKSRLLSDRFSAERPKGSFSTLEIQRTEQGDSAMYLCASSGRQGEPQHFGDGTRLSIL.

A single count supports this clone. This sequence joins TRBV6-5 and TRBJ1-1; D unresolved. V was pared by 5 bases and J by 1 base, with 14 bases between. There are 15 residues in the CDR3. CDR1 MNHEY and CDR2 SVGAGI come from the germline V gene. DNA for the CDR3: TGTGCCAGCAGTACCTCAGGTGCGGCGAACACTGAAGCTTTCTTT. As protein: CASSTSGAANTEAFF.

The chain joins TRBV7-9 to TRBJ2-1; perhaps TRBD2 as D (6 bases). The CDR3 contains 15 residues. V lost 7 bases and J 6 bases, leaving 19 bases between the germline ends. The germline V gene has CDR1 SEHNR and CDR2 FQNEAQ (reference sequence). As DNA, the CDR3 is TGTGCCAGCACCTACGCCGGGCAGGGAGGCAATGAGCAGTTCTTC. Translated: CASTYAGQGGNEQFF.

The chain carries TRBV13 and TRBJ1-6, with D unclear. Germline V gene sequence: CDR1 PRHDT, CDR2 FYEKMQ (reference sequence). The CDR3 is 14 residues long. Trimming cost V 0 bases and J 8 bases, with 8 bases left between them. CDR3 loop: CASSLGTIDSPLHF. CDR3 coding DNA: TGTGCCAGCAGCTTAGGAACGATTGATTCACCCCTCCACTTT.

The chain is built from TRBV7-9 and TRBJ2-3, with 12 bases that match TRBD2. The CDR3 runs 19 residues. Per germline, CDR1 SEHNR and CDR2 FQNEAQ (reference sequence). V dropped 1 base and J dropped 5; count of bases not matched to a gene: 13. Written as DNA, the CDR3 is TGTGCCAGCAGCTTAGTCATCGGACTAGCGGGGCCCCCTAAAGATACGCAGTATTTT. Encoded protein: CASSLVIGLAGPPKDTQYF.

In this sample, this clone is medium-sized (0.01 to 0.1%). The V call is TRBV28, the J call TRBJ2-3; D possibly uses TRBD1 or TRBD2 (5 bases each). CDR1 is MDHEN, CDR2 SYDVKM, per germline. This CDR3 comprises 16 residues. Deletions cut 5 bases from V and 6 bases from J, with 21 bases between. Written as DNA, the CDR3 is TGTGCCAGCAGTGTACCGGGACGTCTCGTTGTGGATACGCAGTATTTT. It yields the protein CASSVPGRLVVDTQYF.

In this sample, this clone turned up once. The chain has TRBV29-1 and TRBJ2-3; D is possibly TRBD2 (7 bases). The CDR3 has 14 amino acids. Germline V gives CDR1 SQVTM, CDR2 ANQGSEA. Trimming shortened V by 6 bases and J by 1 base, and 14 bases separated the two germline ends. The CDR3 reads CSVEGGLGTDTQYF. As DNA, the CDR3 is TGCAGCGTCGAGGGGGGGTTGGGCACAGATACGCAGTATTTT.

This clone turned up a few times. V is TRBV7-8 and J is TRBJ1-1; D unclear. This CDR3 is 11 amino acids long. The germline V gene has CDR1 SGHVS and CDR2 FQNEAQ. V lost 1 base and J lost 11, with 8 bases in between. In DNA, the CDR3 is TGTGCCAGCAGCTTAGGGAGTTCGGCTTTCTTT. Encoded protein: CASSLGSSAFF.

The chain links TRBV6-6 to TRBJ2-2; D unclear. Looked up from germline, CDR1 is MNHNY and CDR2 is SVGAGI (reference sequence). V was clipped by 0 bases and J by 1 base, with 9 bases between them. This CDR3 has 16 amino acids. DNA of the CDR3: TGTGCCAGCAGTTACTCTGGCGGTTTGAACACCGGGGAGCTGTTTTTT. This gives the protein CASSYSGGLNTGELFF.

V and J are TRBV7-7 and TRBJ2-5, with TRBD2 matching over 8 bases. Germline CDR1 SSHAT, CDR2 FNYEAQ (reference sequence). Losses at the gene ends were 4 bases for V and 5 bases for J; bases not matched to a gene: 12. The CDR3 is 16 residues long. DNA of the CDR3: TGTGCCAGCAGCTCCGGCCGCTCGCGGGGGGTTGAGACCCAGTACTTC. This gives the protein CASSSGRSRGVETQYF. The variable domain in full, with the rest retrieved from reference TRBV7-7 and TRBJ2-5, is GAGVSQSPRYKVTKRGQDVTLRCDPISSHATLYWYQQALGQGPEFLTYFNYEAQPDKSGLPSDRFSAERPEGSISTLTIQRTEQRDSAMYRCASSSGRSRGVETQYFGPGTRLLVL.

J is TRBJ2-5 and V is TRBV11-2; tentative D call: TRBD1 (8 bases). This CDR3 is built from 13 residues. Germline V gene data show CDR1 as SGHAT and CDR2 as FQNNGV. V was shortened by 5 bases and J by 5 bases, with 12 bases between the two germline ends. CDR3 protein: CASSVQGGETQYF. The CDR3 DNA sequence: TGTGCCAGCAGCGTACAGGGGGGGGAGACCCAGTACTTC. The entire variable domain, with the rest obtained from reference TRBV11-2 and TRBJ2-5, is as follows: EAGVAQSPRYKIIEKRQSVAFWCNPISGHATLYWYQQILGQGPKLLIQFQNNGVVDDSQLPKDRFSAERLKGVDSTLKIQPAKLEDSAVYLCASSVQGGETQYFGPGTRLLVL.

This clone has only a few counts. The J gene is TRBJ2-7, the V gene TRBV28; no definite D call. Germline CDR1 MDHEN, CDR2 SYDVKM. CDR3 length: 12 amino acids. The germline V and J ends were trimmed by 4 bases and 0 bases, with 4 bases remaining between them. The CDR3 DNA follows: TGTGCCAGCAGTTCCCTCTCCTACGAGCAGTACTTC. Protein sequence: CASSSLSYEQYF.

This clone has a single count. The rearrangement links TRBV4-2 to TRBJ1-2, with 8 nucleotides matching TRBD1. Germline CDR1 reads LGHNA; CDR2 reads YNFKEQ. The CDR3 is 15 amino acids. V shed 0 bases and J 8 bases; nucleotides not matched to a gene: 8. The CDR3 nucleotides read TGTGCCAGCAGCCAAGAAGAGGTCAGGGGGCGCGGCTACACCTTC. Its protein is CASSQEEVRGRGYTF.